Following are 15 T cell receptor beta chains from one sample sequenced in a study of T-cell memory formation after mild COVID-19 (dated by TCRdb to about 2021). Preparation of the library involved 5' RACE. The reads were generated on an Illumina NovaSeq 6000. TCRdb reworked the public reads: Q25 trimming with fastp, MiXCR clone assembly, productive beta chains retained. Rows matching on CDR3 protein sequence are summarized as one entry with the most common DNA and genes. This sample lists under 250,000 distinct CDR3 sequences; 15% were detected once. The ten largest make up 2.1% of the sample. Sequencing was done on a sample of PBMCs or a T cell subset sorted from them (not recorded which). The receptors originated from an adult woman who had mild COVID-19 (a few samples of this study predate the infection). The sample titles of this study are shuffled in the database, so cell type and time point are left out; the donor was told from shared clones.

This chain links TRBV3-1 with TRBJ2-4; the match to TRBD2 covers 15 bases. The CDR3 spans 18 residues. Germline CDR1 and CDR2: LGHDT and YNNKEL (reference sequence). V shed 3 bases and J 7 bases; nucleotides not matched to a gene: 10. Here the CDR3 reads CASSHPRTSGGAGNIQYF. For the CDR3, the DNA is TGTGCCAGCAGCCACCCAAGGACTAGCGGGGGGGCCGGTAACATTCAGTACTTC.

CDR3 amino acids: CASSVGTGPTDTQYF. The CDR3 bases are TGTGCCAGCAGCGTAGGGACAGGGCCCACAGATACGCAGTATTTT. The chain has TRBV9 and TRBJ2-3, with 8 bases identical to TRBD1. The CDR3 has 15 residues. Germline V gives CDR1 SGDLS, CDR2 YYNGEE. V lost 0 bases to trimming and J lost 2 bases; unmatched junction nucleotides: 2.

The chain employs TRBV20-1 and TRBJ2-1, with 10 bases aligning to TRBD2. The CDR3 length is 15 residues. Looked up from germline, CDR1 is DFQATT and CDR2 is SNEGSKA (reference sequence). J gave up 6 bases and V 6 bases, and 11 bases lay outside the gene matches. This chain's CDR3 is CSASIPGLAPNEQFF. CDR3 bases: TGCAGTGCAAGCATTCCGGGACTAGCGCCCAATGAGCAGTTCTTC.

Only a few counts were recorded for this clonotype. The V and J genes are TRBV10-3 and TRBJ1-2; 7 bases match TRBD1. CDR1 is ENHRY, CDR2 SYGVKD, per germline. The junction had 6 bases not matched to a gene; V was cut back by 2 bases and J by 6 bases. The length of the CDR3 is 14 residues. For the CDR3, the DNA is TGTGCCATCAGTGAGCTAGGGACAGTTCATGGCTACACCTTC. Its protein is CAISELGTVHGYTF.

The chain combines TRBV27 with TRBJ2-7; weak D call: TRBD1 (5 bases). Germline-derived CDR1 and CDR2 are MNHEY and SMNVEV (reference sequence). This CDR3 spans 15 amino acids. The V end was cut by 8 bases, the J end by 0 bases, with 17 bases between. Here the CDR3 reads CASAQLDRFSYEQYF. The CDR3 bases are TGTGCCAGCGCTCAACTCGACAGATTCTCCTACGAGCAGTACTTC.

The chain joins TRBV29-1 to TRBJ2-7; TRBD2 might be the D (5 bases). Trimming removed 6 bases at V and 3 bases at J, with 12 bases between. Germline values: CDR1 SQVTM, CDR2 ANQGSEA. The CDR3 sequence is 12 residues long. The CDR3 DNA follows: TGCAGCGTCCCGGACGGGGACTACGAGCAGTACTTC. As protein: CSVPDGDYEQYF.

This clonotype was observed a few times. The rearrangement uses TRBV12-3 or TRBV12-4 and TRBJ2-1, with a tentative D call TRBD2 (6 bases). V gave up 7 bases and J gave up 0 bases, with 25 bases separating them. The CDR3 runs 19 residues. CDR3 nucleotides: TGTGCCAGCACCAGAAAGGTGATTCGCGGGGCTAGCTCCTACAATGAGCAGTTCTTC. Translation gives CASTRKVIRGASSYNEQFF.

CDR3 coding DNA: TGTGCCAGCAGCTTGTGGGTACAGGCCTACGAGCAGTACTTC. It codes for CASSLWVQAYEQYF. V and J are TRBV5-5 and TRBJ2-7, with TRBD1 as a possible D gene (5 bases). V lost 1 base and J 2 bases, leaving 10 bases between the germline ends. CDR1 and CDR2 (germline): SGHKS, YYEKEE (reference sequence). CDR3 length equals 14 residues.

In its sample, this clonotype was seen many times. The rearrangement links TRBV5-1 to TRBJ2-3; 12 bases map to TRBD2. CDR3 length: 18 residues. V trimming: 0 bases; J trimming: 0 bases; junction bases outside the gene matches: 5. Germline V gives CDR1 SGHRS, CDR2 YFSETQ. In nucleotides, the CDR3 is TGCGCCAGCAGCTTGGGACTAGCGGGGGCCGCTAGCACAGATACGCAGTATTTT. Amino acids: CASSLGLAGAASTDTQYF.

This clonotype was counted only a few times. The chain combines TRBV7-9 with TRBJ2-1; no reliable D call. Germline lookup yields CDR1 SEHNR and CDR2 FQNEAQ (reference sequence). Trimming removed 1 base from V and 8 bases from J, with 9 bases in between. The CDR3 sequence is 13 residues long. In DNA form, the CDR3 reads TGTGCCAGCAGCTTAGGCTACAATGATGAGCAGTTCTTC. Its translation is CASSLGYNDEQFF.

This clonotype was found many times. This rearrangement joins TRBV7-6 to TRBJ2-5, with 10 nucleotides matching TRBD2. Losses at the gene ends were 1 base for V and 2 bases for J; bases not matched to a gene: 4. The CDR3 has 16 residues. Germline V gene lookup returns CDR1 SGHVS and CDR2 FNYEAQ. As DNA, the CDR3 is TGTGCCAGCAGCTTAGGAGTAGCGGGAGGACAAGAGACCCAGTACTTC. Residues: CASSLGVAGGQETQYF.

This clonotype turned up a few times. The V and J genes are TRBV5-1 and TRBJ2-1; weak D call: TRBD1 (6 bases). Germline-derived CDR1 and CDR2 are SGHRS and YFSETQ. V was shortened by 7 bases and J by 6 bases, with 14 bases between the two germline ends. The CDR3 loop spans 13 amino acids. CDR3 residues: CASRIVRGNEQFF. The CDR3, as DNA: TGCGCCAGCCGGATCGTCAGGGGCAATGAGCAGTTCTTC.

This sequence joins TRBV6-5 and TRBJ1-1; no clear D. V lost 0 bases and J lost 3, with 8 bases in between. This CDR3 region has 14 residues. CDR1 is MNHEY and CDR2 is SVGAGI in the germline V gene. The CDR3 coding sequence is TGTGCCAGCAGTTACTCGGGAGTCTACACTGAAGCTTTCTTT. Encoded protein: CASSYSGVYTEAFF.

The chain combines TRBV12-3 or TRBV12-4 with TRBJ2-3, with 10 nucleotides matching TRBD2. This CDR3 spans 15 amino acids. The junction had 7 bases not matched to a gene; V was cut back by 4 bases and J by 6 bases. The CDR3 region has the DNA TGTGCCAGCAGTTCATTAGCGGGGGGTTTTGATACGCAGTATTTT. Translation: CASSSLAGGFDTQYF.

This clonotype appeared a single time. A much larger clonotype is one base distant, so this may be a read error. J is TRBJ2-5 and V is TRBV4-3, with a possible D match to TRBD1 (5 bases). CDR3 length: 16 amino acids. CDR1 is LGHNA and CDR2 is YSLEER in the germline V gene. CDR3 loop: CASSQTYRGHQETKYF. The CDR3 nucleotides are TGCGCCAGCAGCCAAACCTACCGAGGACACCAAGAGACCAAGTACTTC.